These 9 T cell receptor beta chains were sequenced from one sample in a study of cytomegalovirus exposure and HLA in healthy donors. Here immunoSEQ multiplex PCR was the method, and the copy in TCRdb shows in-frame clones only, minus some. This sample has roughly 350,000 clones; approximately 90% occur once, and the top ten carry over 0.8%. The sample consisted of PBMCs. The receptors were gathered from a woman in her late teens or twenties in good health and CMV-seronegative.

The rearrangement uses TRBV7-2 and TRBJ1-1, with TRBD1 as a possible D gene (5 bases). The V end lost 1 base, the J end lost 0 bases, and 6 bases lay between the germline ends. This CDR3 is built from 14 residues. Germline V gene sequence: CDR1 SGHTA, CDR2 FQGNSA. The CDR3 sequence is CASSLGTLNTEAFF. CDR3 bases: TGTGCCAGCAGCTTAGGGACACTGAACACTGAAGCTTTCTTT.

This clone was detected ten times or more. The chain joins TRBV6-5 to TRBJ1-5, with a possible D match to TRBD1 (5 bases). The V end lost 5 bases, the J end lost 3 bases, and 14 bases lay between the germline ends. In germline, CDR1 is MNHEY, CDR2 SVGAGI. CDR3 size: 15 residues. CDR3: CASSARGGSNQPQHF. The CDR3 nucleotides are TGTGCCAGCAGTGCCCGGGGGGGATCCAATCAGCCCCAGCATTTT.

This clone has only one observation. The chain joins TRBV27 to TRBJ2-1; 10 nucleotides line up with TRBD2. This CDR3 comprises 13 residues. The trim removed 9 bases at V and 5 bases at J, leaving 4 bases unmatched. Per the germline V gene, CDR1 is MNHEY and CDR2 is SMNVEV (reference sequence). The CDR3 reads CASRGLANNEQFF. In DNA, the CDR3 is TGTGCCAGTCGGGGACTAGCGAACAATGAGCAGTTCTTC.

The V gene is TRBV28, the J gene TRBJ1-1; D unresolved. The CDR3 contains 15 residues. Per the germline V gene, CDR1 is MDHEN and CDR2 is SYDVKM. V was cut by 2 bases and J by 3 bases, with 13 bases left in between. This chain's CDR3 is CASSLGREGDTEAFF. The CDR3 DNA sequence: TGTGCCAGCAGTTTAGGTCGGGAAGGAGACACTGAAGCTTTCTTT.

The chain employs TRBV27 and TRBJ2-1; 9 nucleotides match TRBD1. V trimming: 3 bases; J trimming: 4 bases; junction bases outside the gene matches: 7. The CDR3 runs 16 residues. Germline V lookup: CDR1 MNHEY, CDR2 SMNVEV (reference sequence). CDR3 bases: TGTGCCAGCAGTTTGAAGGACAGGGGACCTTACAATGAGCAGTTCTTC. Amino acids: CASSLKDRGPYNEQFF.

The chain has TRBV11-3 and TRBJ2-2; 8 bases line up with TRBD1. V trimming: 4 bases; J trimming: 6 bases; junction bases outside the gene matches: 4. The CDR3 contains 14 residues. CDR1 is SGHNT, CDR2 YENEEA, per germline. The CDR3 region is CASSSLDRAGELFF. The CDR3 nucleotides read TGTGCCAGCAGCTCTCTGGACAGGGCCGGGGAGCTGTTTTTT.

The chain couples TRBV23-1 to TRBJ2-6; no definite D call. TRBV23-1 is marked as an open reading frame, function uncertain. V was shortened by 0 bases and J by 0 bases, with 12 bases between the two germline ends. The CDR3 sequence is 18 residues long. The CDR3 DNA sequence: TGCGCCAGCAGTCAATCAACCCCAGAAGTCTCTGGGGCCAACGTCCTGACTTTC. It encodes CASSQSTPEVSGANVLTF.

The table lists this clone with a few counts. The CDR3 sequence is CASSWGHRNTEAFF. As DNA, the CDR3 is TGTGCCAGCTCCTGGGGGCACCGGAACACTGAAGCTTTCTTT. This chain links TRBV6-5 with TRBJ1-1; possible D gene TRBD1, 6 bases. This CDR3 is 14 amino acids long. With 8 bases removed from V and 1 base from J, the gap between germline ends came to 14 bases. The germline CDR1 and CDR2 sequences are MNHEY and SVGAGI.

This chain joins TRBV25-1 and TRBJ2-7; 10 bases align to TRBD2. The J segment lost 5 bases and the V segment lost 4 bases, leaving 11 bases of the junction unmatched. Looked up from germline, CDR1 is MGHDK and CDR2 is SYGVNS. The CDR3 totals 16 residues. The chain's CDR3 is CASSGGASGRGNEQYF. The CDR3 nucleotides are TGTGCCAGCAGTGGTGGGGCTAGCGGGAGAGGCAACGAGCAGTACTTC.